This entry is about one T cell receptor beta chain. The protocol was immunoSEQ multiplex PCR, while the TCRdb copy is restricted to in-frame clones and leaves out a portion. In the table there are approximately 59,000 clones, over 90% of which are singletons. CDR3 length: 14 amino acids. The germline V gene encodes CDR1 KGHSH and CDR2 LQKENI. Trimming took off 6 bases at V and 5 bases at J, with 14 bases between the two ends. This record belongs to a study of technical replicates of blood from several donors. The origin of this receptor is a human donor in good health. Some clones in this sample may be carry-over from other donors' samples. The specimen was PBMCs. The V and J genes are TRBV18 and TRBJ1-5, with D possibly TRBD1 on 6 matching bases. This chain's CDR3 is CASSQTGSDQPQHF. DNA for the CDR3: TGTGCCAGCTCCCAGACAGGAAGTGATCAGCCCCAGCATTTT.